The sample holds a few counts of the clone carrying this T cell receptor beta chain. Antigen unknown. The data are from a study of blood T cells in healthy people across ages. Sample-barcoded 5' priming and a J-beta primer mix drove a second PCR of about 6 to 11 cycles. TCRdb re-called the 5' RACE reads through MiXCR, storing one row per CDR3 protein. The sample contains about 580,000 distinct CDR3 sequences, more than 45% of which appear only once. Broader study findings: Roughly linearly, TCR beta diversity per million T cells fell as age increased.

The TCR sequence derives from a man at least 80 years old in good health. The sample comprised blood.

CDR3 region: CSARARGRTRETQYF. The DNA of the CDR3 is TGCAGTGCTAGAGCGAGGGGGCGGACGAGAGAGACCCAGTACTTC. The V call is TRBV20-1, the J call TRBJ2-5; TRBD1 matches at 7 bases. Germline V gene sequence: CDR1 DFQATT, CDR2 SNEGSKA (reference sequence). This CDR3 has 15 residues. The junction had 9 bases not matched to a gene; V was cut back by 1 base and J by 4 bases.